This TCR beta chain was captured in a study of T cells in Graves' hyperthyroidism and ophthalmopathy. Overall study: Before treatment of any kind, peripheral blood was taken at initial diagnosis.

TCR beta CDR3 regions were amplified from RNA. A set of HTBI primers served as the primers for a first-round RT-PCR of the TCR CDR3. From the multiplex PCR reads, TCRdb called clonotypes with MiXCR, one entry per CDR3 protein. The repertoire holds a few hundred thousand distinct CDR3 sequences, with approximately 15% as singletons. The CDR3 covers 14 residues. Germline V CDR1 and CDR2: LGHDT, YNNKEL (reference sequence). V was cut by 8 bases and J by 0 bases, with 14 bases left in between. This clonotype was counted a few times. Sequences were obtained from blood. The chain couples TRBV3-1 to TRBJ2-7; the D gene is possibly TRBD2 (6 bases). The clonotype was recovered from a woman in her twenties or thirties with Graves' hyperthyroidism. The CDR3 coding sequence is TGTGCCAGCGCAAGCGGGTTATCCTCCTACGAGCAGTACTTC. Translated: CASASGLSSYEQYF.